A single sample gave rise to the 26 T cell receptor beta chains below, sequenced in a study of T cells in Graves' hyperthyroidism and ophthalmopathy. TCR beta CDR3 sequences were amplified from RNA transcripts. HTBI primers were the set used in a first-round RT-PCR of the TCR CDR3. MiXCR, run by TCRdb on the multiplex PCR reads, gives a single entry per CDR3 protein. Of about 700,000 distinct CDR3 sequences in the sample, roughly 45% were seen once. The sample was peripheral blood or thyroid tissue (not recorded which). Receptor source: an adult man with Graves' disease, either hyperthyroidism or ophthalmopathy (not recorded which).

V gene TRBV9 combines with J gene TRBJ1-1; D gene uncertain. This CDR3 region has 16 residues. V was pared by 0 bases and J by 0 bases, with 12 bases between. Germline loops: CDR1 SGDLS, CDR2 YYNGEE. The CDR3 spells CASSVAGSLMNTEAFF. CDR3 sequence (DNA): TGTGCCAGCAGCGTAGCTGGGTCCTTAATGAACACTGAAGCTTTCTTT.

The chain links TRBV29-1 to TRBJ2-5, with TRBD2 as a possible D gene (5 bases). Trimming pared 7 bases from V and 5 bases from J, leaving 14 bases between. This CDR3 is 12 amino acids long. Per the germline V gene, CDR1 is SQVTM and CDR2 is ANQGSEA. CDR3 nucleotides: TGCAGCGAAAGGGAGTTTCGGGAGACCCAGTACTTC. The encoded protein is CSEREFRETQYF. Together with reference TRBV29-1 and TRBJ2-5, the CDR3 gives the full variable domain: SAVISQKPSRDICQRGTSLTIQCQVDSQVTMMFWYRQQPGQSLTLIATANQGSEATYESGFVIDKFPISRPNLTFSTLTVSNMSPEDSSIYLCSEREFRETQYFGPGTRLLVL.

The chain combines TRBV20-1 with TRBJ2-5; the match to TRBD2 covers 9 bases. The length of the CDR3 is 15 residues. V was pared by 3 bases and J by 9 bases, with 14 bases of the junction left unmatched. Germline assignment: CDR1 DFQATT and CDR2 SNEGSKA (reference sequence). Here the CDR3 reads CSASRASGAPVAQYF. CDR3 nucleotide sequence: TGCAGTGCTAGCAGGGCTAGCGGGGCTCCGGTGGCCCAGTACTTC.

This clonotype was counted many times. This chain links TRBV15 with TRBJ1-4; 8 positions agree with TRBD1. Germline V CDR1 and CDR2: LNHNV, YYDKDF (reference sequence). This CDR3 region has 15 residues. V shed 4 bases, J shed 3 bases, and the junction held 4 bases outside the gene matches. The chain's CDR3 is CATSTGQASNEKLFF. The DNA of the CDR3 is TGTGCCACCAGCACGGGACAGGCCTCTAATGAAAAACTGTTTTTT.

The rearrangement joins TRBV15 to TRBJ2-7; D gene ambiguous. Germline CDR1 and CDR2: LNHNV and YYDKDF (reference sequence). This CDR3 has 10 amino acids. V dropped 11 bases and J dropped 2 bases, with 7 bases sitting between them. CDR3 amino acids: CAPGTYEQYF. The CDR3 nucleotides read TGTGCCCCAGGAACCTACGAGCAGTACTTC.

The gene calls are TRBV7-9 and TRBJ1-1; no firm D call. CDR3 size: 15 residues. Between the trimmed V and J ends, which lost 4 bases and 1 base, there was a span of 13 bases. Germline loops: CDR1 SEHNR, CDR2 FQNEAQ (reference sequence). CDR3 amino acids: CASSSNRAPNTEAFF. The CDR3 DNA reads as TGTGCCAGCAGCTCCAACCGGGCCCCGAACACTGAAGCTTTCTTT.

Ten or more counts support this clonotype. The chain is built from TRBV10-3 and TRBJ2-5; TRBD1 aligns across 9 bases. V shed 3 bases and J 5 bases; nucleotides not matched to a gene: 4. Germline loops: CDR1 ENHRY, CDR2 SYGVKD. CDR3 length: 14 residues. The CDR3 nucleotides are TGTGCCATCAGTGAACAGGGGGCTGGCGAGACCCAGTACTTC. Translated: CAISEQGAGETQYF.

The gene calls are TRBV3-1 and TRBJ1-1; TRBD1 aligns across 9 bases. This CDR3 comprises 17 residues. J was trimmed by 6 bases and V by 3 bases; bases with no gene match: 14. Germline CDR1 reads LGHDT; CDR2 reads YNNKEL (reference sequence). The CDR3 DNA follows: TGTGCCAGCAGCCACGGGACAGGGTCTTTTGGTGGGGCTGAAGCTTTCTTT. Encoded protein: CASSHGTGSFGGAEAFF.

This clonotype was picked up many times. V gene TRBV2 combines with J gene TRBJ2-5, with 12 bases matching TRBD2. Germline trimming cut 7 bases from V and 1 base from J; bases unmatched to any gene: 4. The CDR3 consists of 15 residues. The V gene's germline CDR1 is SNHLY and CDR2 FYNNEI. The CDR3 region has the DNA TGTGCCAGCAATCGACTAGCGGGGGTCCAAGAGACCCAGTACTTC. Amino acid sequence: CASNRLAGVQETQYF.

This chain joins TRBV29-1 and TRBJ1-1, with D perhaps matching TRBD1 (5 bases). CDR1 is SQVTM and CDR2 is ANQGSEA in the germline V gene. V gave up 4 bases and J gave up 1 base, with 13 bases separating them. CDR3 length: 14 residues. The CDR3 sequence is CSVAKGEANTEAFF. CDR3 nucleotide sequence: TGCAGCGTTGCCAAAGGGGAAGCGAACACTGAAGCTTTCTTT.

As concerns this clonotype: A much larger clone lies a single base off, so this may be a read error. This chain uses TRBV29-1 with TRBJ2-5; 7 bases are a match to TRBD2. Trimming removed 1 base from V and 2 bases from J; junction bases left unmatched: 7. The CDR3 is 15 residues long. The germline V gene has CDR1 SQVTM and CDR2 ANQGSEA. The CDR3 DNA reads as TGCAGCGTTGAAGGACGGGGAGGGAGTCAAGAGACCCAGTACTTC. Translating it yields CSVEGRGGSQETQYF.

This clonotype was counted many times. The chain recombines TRBV14 with TRBJ1-3, with 7 bases that match TRBD1. The CDR3 extends over 13 amino acids. The V gene end was trimmed by 4 bases and the J gene end by 8 bases; junction bases not matched to a gene: 5. Germline values: CDR1 SGHDN, CDR2 FVKESK. The CDR3 reads CASSLDRRDTIYF. CDR3 coding DNA: TGTGCCAGCAGCCTGGACAGGCGGGACACCATATATTTT. The complete variable domain, with remaining parts taken from reference TRBV14 and TRBJ1-3, reads EAGVTQFPSHSVIEKGQTVTLRCDPISGHDNLYWYRRVMGKEIKFLLHFVKESKQDESGMPNNRFLAERTGGTYSTLKVQPAELEDSGVYFCASSLDRRDTIYFGEGSWLTVV.

This clonotype has more than one count but fewer than ten. The chain uses TRBV3-1 and TRBJ2-5, with TRBD2 as a possible D gene (7 bases). V gave up 0 bases and J gave up 4 bases, with 9 bases separating them. Germline V gene sequence: CDR1 LGHDT, CDR2 YNNKEL (reference sequence). The CDR3 covers 14 residues. CDR3 nucleotide sequence: TGTGCCAGCAGCCAAGAGGGAGGGGGAGAGACCCAGTACTTC. Translated: CASSQEGGGETQYF.

The chain has TRBV19 and TRBJ1-2; tentatively, D is TRBD1 (5 bases). This CDR3 has 18 residues. V was pared by 3 bases and J by 4 bases, with 24 bases between. CDR1 is LNHDA and CDR2 is SQIVND in the germline V gene (reference sequence). CDR3: CASSMRRQGSLYRYGYTF. The CDR3, as DNA: TGTGCCAGTAGTATGCGGCGGCAGGGTAGTCTATACCGCTATGGCTACACCTTC.

This clonotype was counted a few times. The V call is TRBV7-9, the J call TRBJ1-1; unclear D gene. CDR1 and CDR2 from the germline V gene are SEHNR and FQNEAQ (reference sequence). The V gene lost 6 bases and the J gene lost 0 bases, with 17 bases spanning the gap. There are 16 residues in the CDR3. The CDR3 sequence: CASSPTDSTVNTEAFF. DNA for the CDR3: TGTGCCAGCAGTCCAACCGATTCGACGGTGAACACTGAAGCTTTCTTT. Full variable domain (rest looked up from reference TRBV7-9 and TRBJ1-1): DTGVSQNPRHKITKRGQNVTFRCDPISEHNRLYWYRQTLGQGPEFLTYFQNEAQLEKSRLLSDRFSAERPKGSFSTLEIQRTEQGDSAMYLCASSPTDSTVNTEAFFGQGTRLTVV.

DNA for the CDR3: TGTGCCAGCAGTTTATGGGCACTAGCGGGGGGGCGTTTGGAGACCCAGTACTTC. Encoded protein: CASSLWALAGGRLETQYF. The chain combines TRBV27 with TRBJ2-5; 13 nucleotides align to TRBD2. Germline trimming cut 1 base from V and 5 bases from J; bases unmatched to any gene: 10. Germline CDR1 reads MNHEY; CDR2 reads SMNVEV (reference sequence). The CDR3 sequence is 18 residues long.

Only a few counts were recorded for this clonotype. The chain uses TRBV7-8 and TRBJ1-5, with 7 bases fitting TRBD1. CDR3 length equals 13 residues. The junction had 3 bases not matched to a gene; V was cut back by 1 base and J by 9 bases. Per the germline V gene, CDR1 is SGHVS and CDR2 is FQNEAQ. The CDR3 sequence is CASSLDPGGPQHF. The CDR3 DNA reads as TGTGCCAGCAGCTTAGACCCAGGGGGGCCCCAGCATTTT.

The chain has TRBV12-3 or TRBV12-4 and TRBJ1-2; D gene ambiguous. V lost 8 bases and J 0 bases, leaving 13 bases between the germline ends. CDR3 length: 14 amino acids. CDR3 in amino acids: CASSSRRTNYGYTF. CDR3 DNA: TGTGCCAGCTCCTCCCGCAGAACTAACTATGGCTACACCTTC.

The chain uses TRBV7-9 and TRBJ1-5; 9 bases map to TRBD1. The J segment lost 7 bases and the V segment lost 6 bases, leaving 10 bases of the junction unmatched. Germline CDR1 reads SEHNR; CDR2 reads FQNEAQ (reference sequence). The CDR3 length is 15 residues. The CDR3: CASRETGGTGQPQHF. The CDR3 DNA sequence: TGTGCCAGCAGGGAAACAGGGGGCACGGGGCAGCCCCAGCATTTT.

The chain recombines TRBV20-1 with TRBJ2-5, with TRBD1 identical over 10 bases. With the DNA end fitting TRBJ2-7 better, the J assignment may be wrong. The CDR3 length is 14 residues. Germline assignment: CDR1 DFQATT and CDR2 SNEGSKA (reference sequence). CDR3 sequence: CSASPGTGVFEQYF. As DNA, the CDR3 is TGCAGTGCGTCCCCCGGGACAGGGGTATTCGAGCAGTACTTC.

The rearrangement joins TRBV7-6 to TRBJ2-7, with TRBD2 matching 9 bases. There are 18 residues in the CDR3. The J segment lost 2 bases and the V segment lost 1 base, leaving 12 bases of the junction unmatched. Per germline, CDR1 SGHVS and CDR2 FNYEAQ. CDR3 nucleotide sequence: TGTGCCAGCAGCTTAGGTGGTAGCGGGAGATCGAGAACCTACGAGCAGTACTTC. Amino acids: CASSLGGSGRSRTYEQYF.

The chain uses TRBV12-3 or TRBV12-4 and TRBJ2-5; 8 nucleotides align to TRBD1. The CDR3 length is 14 residues. Trimming cost V 8 bases and J 0 bases; bases outside gene matches: 5. CDR3 nucleotides: TGTGCCAGCGGAAGGGACAGGTACCAAGAGACCCAGTACTTC. It is translated as CASGRDRYQETQYF.

The chain is built from TRBV7-2 and TRBJ1-2, with 9 bases lining up with TRBD1. Trimming removed 5 bases from V and 4 bases from J; junction bases left unmatched: 8. Per the germline V gene, CDR1 is SGHTA and CDR2 is FQGNSA. The CDR3 spans 15 residues. The CDR3 nucleotides read TGTGCCAGCAGCCTGGACAGGGGTACCGGCTATGGCTACACCTTC. Translated, it gives CASSLDRGTGYGYTF. The complete variable domain, with remaining parts taken from reference TRBV7-2 and TRBJ1-2, reads GAGVSQSPSNKVTEKGKDVELRCDPISGHTALYWYRQSLGQGLEFLIYFQGNSAPDKSGLPSDRFSAERTGGSVSTLTIQRTQQEDSAVYLCASSLDRGTGYGYTFGSGTRLTVV.

The genes are TRBV7-2 and TRBJ1-3; D is possibly TRBD1 (5 bases). Germline V gene sequence: CDR1 SGHTA, CDR2 FQGNSA. V dropped 1 base and J dropped 6 bases, with 7 bases sitting between them. CDR3 length: 13 residues. The CDR3 here is CASSLVGENTIYF. CDR3 bases: TGTGCCAGCAGCTTAGTGGGGGAAAACACCATATATTTT.

This clonotype occurred many times. The V gene is TRBV7-2, the J gene TRBJ1-6; D ambiguous. V was trimmed by 1 base and J by 14 bases, leaving 9 bases between them. CDR1 SGHTA and CDR2 FQGNSA come from the germline V gene. CDR3 size: 12 residues. The CDR3 protein is CASSLEGITLHF. The CDR3 nucleotides read TGTGCCAGCAGCTTAGAGGGTATCACCCTCCACTTT.

On this clonotype: With a much larger clone just one base away, this may be a read error. Since the CDR3 does not end with the conserved phenylalanine or tryptophan, this likely comes from a read error. The V and J genes are TRBV13 and TRBJ2-5; 8 bases are shared with TRBD1. This CDR3 spans 15 amino acids. The germline CDR1 and CDR2 sequences are PRHDT and FYEKMQ (reference sequence). The ends lost 8 bases at V and 5 bases at J; junction bases unmatched: 13. The CDR3 reads CASGMASGGLETQYY. Here the CDR3 DNA reads TGTGCCAGCGGCATGGCCTCAGGGGGCCTTGAGACCCAGTACTAC.